This T cell receptor (beta chain) was documented in a study of OX40 agonist ivuxolimab in advanced cancers. At the level of the study: Intravenous ivuxolimab at 0.01 to 10 mg/kg was given to patients every 2 weeks.

No patient had autoimmune disease or received systemic immunosuppression. This CDR3 has 16 amino acids. Germline values: CDR1 LGHNA, CDR2 YNFKEQ. V was clipped by 0 bases and J by 2 bases, with 11 bases between them. Data came from immunoSEQ multiplex PCR; TCRdb stores just in-frame clones and leaves some out. The sample records 70,000 to 95,000 clones, about four fifths being singletons. This sequence was found in an adult with an advanced solid tumor such as melanoma, head and neck, liver or kidney cancer. The chain couples TRBV4-2 to TRBJ2-1; D ambiguous. Sequencing used CD4+ or CD8+ T cells sorted from blood, obtained in a trial of the OX40 agonist ivuxolimab. CDR3 in DNA: TGTGCCAGCAGCCAAGACCAGGAATTCACCTACAATGAGCAGTTCTTC. Translating gives CASSQDQEFTYNEQFF.